The clone carrying this TCR beta chain is medium-sized in the sample. Its antigen remains unidentified. TCRdb called the RT-PCR reads again in MiXCR, with one record for every CDR3 protein. This table has about 500,000 distinct CDR3 sequences, more than 15% appearing once. This sample was taken from a study of response to subunit inactivated influenza vaccine. This CDR3 has 14 amino acids. The V segment lost 0 bases and the J segment 4 bases; nucleotides outside the gene matches: 1. Study-wide findings and caveats: It was suggested by the authors that few new T cells are recruited by each seasonal influenza vaccination.

This clonotype originated in a man aged 50 to 69 who received an inactivated influenza vaccine. This specimen was CD4+ T cells sorted from PBMCs, taken about 24 months after vaccination. The V call is TRBV12-3 or TRBV12-4, the J call TRBJ2-5, with TRBD1 matching 8 bases. The CDR3 coding sequence is TGTGCCAGCAGTTTAGCCGGACAGGGAGAGACCCAGTACTTC. It translates to CASSLAGQGETQYF.